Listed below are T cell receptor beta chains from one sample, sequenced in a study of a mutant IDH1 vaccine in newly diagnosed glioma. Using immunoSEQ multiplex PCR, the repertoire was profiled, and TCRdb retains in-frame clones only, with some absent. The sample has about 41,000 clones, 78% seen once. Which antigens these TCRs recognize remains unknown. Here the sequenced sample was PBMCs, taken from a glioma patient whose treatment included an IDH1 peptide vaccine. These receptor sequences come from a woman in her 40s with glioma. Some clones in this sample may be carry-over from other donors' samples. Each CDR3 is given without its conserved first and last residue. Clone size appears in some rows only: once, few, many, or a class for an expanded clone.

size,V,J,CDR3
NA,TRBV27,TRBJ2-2,ASSRRLAPGELF
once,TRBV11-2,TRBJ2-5,ASGTGGQETQY
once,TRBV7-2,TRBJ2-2,ASSLMAGGSIGELF
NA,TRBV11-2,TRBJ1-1,ASSYITEAF
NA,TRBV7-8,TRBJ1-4,ASSLIYPATNEKLF
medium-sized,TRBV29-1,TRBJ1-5,SVVLGGSNQPQH
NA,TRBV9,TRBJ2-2,ASSSRDRGSGELF
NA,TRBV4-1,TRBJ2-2,ASSPGPGGNTGELF
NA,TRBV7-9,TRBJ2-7,ASTQGSLGEQY
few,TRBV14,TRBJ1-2,ASSLLGQGAYGYT